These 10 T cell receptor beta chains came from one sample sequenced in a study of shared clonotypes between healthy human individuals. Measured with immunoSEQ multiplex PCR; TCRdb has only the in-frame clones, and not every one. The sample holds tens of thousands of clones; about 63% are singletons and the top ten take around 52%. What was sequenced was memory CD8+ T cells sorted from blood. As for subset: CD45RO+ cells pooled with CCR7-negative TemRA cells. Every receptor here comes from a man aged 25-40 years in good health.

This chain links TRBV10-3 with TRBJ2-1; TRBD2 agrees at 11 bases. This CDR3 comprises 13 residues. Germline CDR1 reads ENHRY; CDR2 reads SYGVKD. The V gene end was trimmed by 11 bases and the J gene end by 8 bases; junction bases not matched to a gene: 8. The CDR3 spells CASGTSGVDEQFF. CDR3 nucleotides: TGTGCCTCCGGGACTAGCGGTGTGGATGAGCAGTTCTTC.

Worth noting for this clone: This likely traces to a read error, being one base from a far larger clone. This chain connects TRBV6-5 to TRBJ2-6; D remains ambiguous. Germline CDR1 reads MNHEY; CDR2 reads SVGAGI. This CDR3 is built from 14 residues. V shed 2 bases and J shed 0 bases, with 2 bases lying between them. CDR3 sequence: CASSYSSGANVLTF. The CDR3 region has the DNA TGTGCCAGCAGTTACAGCTCTGGGGCCAACGTCCTGACTTTC.

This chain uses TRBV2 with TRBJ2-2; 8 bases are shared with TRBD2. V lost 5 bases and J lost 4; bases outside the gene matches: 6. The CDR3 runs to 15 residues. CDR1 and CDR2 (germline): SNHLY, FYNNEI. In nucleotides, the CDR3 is TGTGCCAGCAGTCCGGGGGGGCTGGGCACCGGGGAGCTGTTTTTT. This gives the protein CASSPGGLGTGELFF.

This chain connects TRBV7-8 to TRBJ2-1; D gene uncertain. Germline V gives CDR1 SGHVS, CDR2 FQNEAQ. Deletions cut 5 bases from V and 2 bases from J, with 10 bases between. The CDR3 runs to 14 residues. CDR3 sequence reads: CASSPRIPYNEQFF. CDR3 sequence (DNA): TGTGCCAGCAGCCCTAGAATCCCCTACAATGAGCAGTTCTTC.

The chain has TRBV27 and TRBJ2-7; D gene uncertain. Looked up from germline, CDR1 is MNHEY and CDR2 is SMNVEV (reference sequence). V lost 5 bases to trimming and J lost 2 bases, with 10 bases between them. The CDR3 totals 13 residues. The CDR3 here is CASSPLSAYEQYF. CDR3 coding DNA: TGTGCCAGCAGTCCCCTCAGCGCCTACGAGCAGTACTTC.

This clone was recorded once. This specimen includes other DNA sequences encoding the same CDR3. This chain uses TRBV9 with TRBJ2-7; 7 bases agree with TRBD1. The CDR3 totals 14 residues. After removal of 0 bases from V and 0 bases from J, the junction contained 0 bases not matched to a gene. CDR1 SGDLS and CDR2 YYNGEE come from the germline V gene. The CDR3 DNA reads TGTGCCAGCAGCGTAGGGGACAGCTCCTACGAGCAGTACTTC. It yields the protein CASSVGDSSYEQYF.

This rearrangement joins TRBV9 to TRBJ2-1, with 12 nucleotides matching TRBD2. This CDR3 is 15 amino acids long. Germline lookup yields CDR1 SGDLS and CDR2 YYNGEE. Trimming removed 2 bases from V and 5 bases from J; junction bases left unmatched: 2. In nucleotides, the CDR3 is TGTGCCAGCAGCGTCGGACTAGCGGGGAACAATGAGCAGTTCTTC. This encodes CASSVGLAGNNEQFF.

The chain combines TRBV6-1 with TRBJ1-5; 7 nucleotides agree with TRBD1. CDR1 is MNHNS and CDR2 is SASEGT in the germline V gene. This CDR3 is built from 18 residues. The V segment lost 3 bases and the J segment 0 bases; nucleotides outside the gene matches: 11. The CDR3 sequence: CASSDGKGAGYSNQPQHF. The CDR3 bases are TGTGCCAGCAGTGATGGGAAGGGGGCCGGCTATAGCAATCAGCCCCAGCATTTT.

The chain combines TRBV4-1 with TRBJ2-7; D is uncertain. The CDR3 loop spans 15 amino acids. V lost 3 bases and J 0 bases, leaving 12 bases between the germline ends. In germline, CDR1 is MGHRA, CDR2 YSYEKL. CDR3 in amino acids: CASSQGPRSSYEQYF. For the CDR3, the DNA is TGCGCCAGCAGCCAGGGTCCGAGGAGCTCCTACGAGCAGTACTTC.

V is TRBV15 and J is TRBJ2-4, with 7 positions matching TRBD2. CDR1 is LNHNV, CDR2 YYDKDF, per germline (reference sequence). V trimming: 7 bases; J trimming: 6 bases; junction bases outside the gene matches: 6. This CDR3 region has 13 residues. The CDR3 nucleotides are TGTGCCACCACAGTAACGGGAGGAAACATTCAGTACTTC. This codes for CATTVTGGNIQYF.